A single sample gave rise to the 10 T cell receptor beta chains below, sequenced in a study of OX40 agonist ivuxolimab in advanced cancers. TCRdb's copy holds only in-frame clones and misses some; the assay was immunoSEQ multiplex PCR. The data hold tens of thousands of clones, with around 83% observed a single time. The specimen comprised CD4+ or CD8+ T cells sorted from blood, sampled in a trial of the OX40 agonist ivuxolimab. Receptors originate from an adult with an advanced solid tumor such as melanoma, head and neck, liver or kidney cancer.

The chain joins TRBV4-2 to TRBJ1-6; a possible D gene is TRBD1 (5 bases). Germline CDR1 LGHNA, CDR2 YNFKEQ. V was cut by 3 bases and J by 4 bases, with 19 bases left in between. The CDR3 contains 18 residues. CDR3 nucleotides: TGTGCCAGCAGCCAGGAGAACGCGGTGGGGGGGTATAATTCACCCCTCCACTTT. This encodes CASSQENAVGGYNSPLHF.

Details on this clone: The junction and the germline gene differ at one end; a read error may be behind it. CDR3 sequence (DNA): TGTGCCAGCACTTTACAGACAGGGAACTATGGCTACACCTTC. This encodes CASTLQTGNYGYTF. The rearrangement joins TRBV28 to TRBJ1-2, with 7 bases that match TRBD1. The germline gives CDR1 MDHEN, CDR2 SYDVKM. The CDR3 covers 14 residues.

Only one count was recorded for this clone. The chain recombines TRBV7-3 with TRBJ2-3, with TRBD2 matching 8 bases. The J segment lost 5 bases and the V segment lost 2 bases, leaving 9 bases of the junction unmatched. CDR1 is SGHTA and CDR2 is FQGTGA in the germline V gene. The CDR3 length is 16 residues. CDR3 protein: CASSLLTGGALDTQYF. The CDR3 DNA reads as TGTGCCAGCAGCTTACTAACCGGGGGGGCCTTAGATACGCAGTATTTT.

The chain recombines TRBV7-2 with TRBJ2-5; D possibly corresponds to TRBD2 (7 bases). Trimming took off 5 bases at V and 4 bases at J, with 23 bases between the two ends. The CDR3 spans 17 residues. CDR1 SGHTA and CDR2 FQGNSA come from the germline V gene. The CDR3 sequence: CASSQGRGGARTETQYF. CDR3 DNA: TGTGCCAGCAGCCAGGGGCGAGGGGGGGCCCGAACAGAGACCCAGTACTTC.

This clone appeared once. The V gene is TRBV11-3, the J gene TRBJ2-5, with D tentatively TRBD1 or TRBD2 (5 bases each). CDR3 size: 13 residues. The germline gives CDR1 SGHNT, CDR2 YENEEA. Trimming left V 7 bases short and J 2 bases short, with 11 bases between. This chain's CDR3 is CASTRGGQETQYF. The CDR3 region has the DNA TGTGCCAGCACCCGTGGGGGTCAAGAGACCCAGTACTTC.

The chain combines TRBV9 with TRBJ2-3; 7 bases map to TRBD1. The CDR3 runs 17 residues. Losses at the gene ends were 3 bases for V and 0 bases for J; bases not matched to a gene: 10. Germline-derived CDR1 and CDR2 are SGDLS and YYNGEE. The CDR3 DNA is TGTGCCAGCAGCGACAAGGGGGCCAGGGGAAGCACAGATACGCAGTATTTT. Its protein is CASSDKGARGSTDTQYF.

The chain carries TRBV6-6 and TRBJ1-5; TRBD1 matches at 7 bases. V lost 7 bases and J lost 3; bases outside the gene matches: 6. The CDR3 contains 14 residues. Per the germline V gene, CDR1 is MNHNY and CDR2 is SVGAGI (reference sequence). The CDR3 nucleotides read TGTGCCAGCACCAAGGGACAGCACAATCAGCCCCAGCATTTT. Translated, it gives CASTKGQHNQPQHF.

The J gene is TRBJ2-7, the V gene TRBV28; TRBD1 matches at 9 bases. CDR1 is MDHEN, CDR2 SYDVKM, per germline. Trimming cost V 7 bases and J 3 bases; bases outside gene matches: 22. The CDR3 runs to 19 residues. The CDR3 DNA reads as TGTGCCAGCACCACGATGCGGGACAGGGAAAATATGATCCACTACGAGCAGTACTTC. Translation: CASTTMRDRENMIHYEQYF.

The CDR3 here is CASCMGVTEAFF. CDR3 DNA sequence: TGTGCCAGCTGCATGGGTGTCACTGAAGCTTTCTTT. This chain uses TRBV7-2 with TRBJ1-1; D is uncertain. Germline CDR1 and CDR2: SGHTA and FQGNSA. This CDR3 has 12 residues. V was trimmed by 8 bases and J by 4 bases, leaving 11 bases between them.

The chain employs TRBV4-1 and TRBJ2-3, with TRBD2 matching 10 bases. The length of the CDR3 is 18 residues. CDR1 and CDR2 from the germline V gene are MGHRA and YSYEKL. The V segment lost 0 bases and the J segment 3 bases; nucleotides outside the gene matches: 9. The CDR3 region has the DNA TGCGCCAGCAGCCAAGAACCTAGCGGGGGCACGGTAACAGATACGCAGTATTTT. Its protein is CASSQEPSGGTVTDTQYF.